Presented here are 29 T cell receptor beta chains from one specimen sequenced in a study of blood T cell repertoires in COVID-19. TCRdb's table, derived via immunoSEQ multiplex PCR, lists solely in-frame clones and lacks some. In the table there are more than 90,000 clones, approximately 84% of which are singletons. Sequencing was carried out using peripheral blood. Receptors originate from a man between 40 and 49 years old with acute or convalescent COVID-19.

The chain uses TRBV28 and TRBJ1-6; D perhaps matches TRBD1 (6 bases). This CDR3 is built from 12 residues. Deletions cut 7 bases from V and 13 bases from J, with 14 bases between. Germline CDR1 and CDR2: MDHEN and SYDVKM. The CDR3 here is CASNLQGMPLHF. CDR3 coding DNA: TGTGCCAGCAACCTACAGGGTATGCCCCTCCACTTT.

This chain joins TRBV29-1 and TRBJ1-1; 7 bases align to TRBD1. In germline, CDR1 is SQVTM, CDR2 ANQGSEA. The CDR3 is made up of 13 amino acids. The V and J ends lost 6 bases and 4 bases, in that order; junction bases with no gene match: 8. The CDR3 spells CSVGGQWATEAFF. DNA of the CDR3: TGCAGCGTCGGGGGACAGTGGGCCACTGAAGCTTTCTTT.

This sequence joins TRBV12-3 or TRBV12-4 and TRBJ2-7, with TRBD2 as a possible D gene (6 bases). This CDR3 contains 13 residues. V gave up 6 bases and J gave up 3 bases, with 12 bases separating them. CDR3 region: CASRGTGVYEQYF. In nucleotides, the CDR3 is TGTGCCAGCAGAGGGACTGGGGTCTACGAGCAGTACTTC.

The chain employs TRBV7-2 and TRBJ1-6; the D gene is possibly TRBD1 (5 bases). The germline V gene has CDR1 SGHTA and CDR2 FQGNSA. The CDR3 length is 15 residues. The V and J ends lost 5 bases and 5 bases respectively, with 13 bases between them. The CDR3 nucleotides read TGTGCCAGCAGCCTGTCGAGCAGGGATAATTCACCCCTCCACTTT. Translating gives CASSLSSRDNSPLHF.

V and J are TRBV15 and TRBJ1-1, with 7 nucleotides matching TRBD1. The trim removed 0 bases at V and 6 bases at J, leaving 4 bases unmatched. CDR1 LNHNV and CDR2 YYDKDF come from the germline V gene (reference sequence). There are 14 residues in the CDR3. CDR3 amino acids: CATSRDTGAAEAFF. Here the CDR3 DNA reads TGTGCCACCAGCAGAGATACAGGGGCGGCTGAAGCTTTCTTT.

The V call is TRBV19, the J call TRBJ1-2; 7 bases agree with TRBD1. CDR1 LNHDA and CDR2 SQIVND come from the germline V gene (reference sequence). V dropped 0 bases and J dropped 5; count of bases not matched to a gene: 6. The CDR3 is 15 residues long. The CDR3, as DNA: TGTGCCAGTAGTATAGAGGCAGGGGGAAGGTATGGCTACACCTTC. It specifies CASSIEAGGRYGYTF.

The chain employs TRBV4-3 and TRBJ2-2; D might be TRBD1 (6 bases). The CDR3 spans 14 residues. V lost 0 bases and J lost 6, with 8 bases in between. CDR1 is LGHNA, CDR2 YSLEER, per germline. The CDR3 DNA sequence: TGCGCCAGCAGCCAAGAGGGGGCCTCCGGGGAGCTGTTTTTT. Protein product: CASSQEGASGELFF.

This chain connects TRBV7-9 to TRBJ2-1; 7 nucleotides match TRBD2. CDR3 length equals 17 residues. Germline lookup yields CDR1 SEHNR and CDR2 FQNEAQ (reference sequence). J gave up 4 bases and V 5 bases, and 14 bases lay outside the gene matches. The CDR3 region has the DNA TGTGCCAGCAGCCCGCAGGGAGAGAAGCGGGGATACAATGAGCAGTTCTTC. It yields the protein CASSPQGEKRGYNEQFF.

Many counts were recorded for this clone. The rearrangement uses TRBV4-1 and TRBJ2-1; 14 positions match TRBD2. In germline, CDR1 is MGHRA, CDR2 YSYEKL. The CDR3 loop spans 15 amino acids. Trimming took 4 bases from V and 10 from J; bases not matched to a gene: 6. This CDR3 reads CASSRGLAGVREQFF. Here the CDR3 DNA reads TGCGCCAGCAGCCGGGGACTAGCGGGAGTCCGCGAGCAGTTCTTC.

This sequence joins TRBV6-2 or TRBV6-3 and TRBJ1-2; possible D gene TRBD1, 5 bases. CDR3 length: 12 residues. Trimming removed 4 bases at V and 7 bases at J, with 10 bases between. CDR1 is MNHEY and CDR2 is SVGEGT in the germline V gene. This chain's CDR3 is CASSSGHSGYTF. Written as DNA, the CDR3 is TGTGCCAGCAGTTCAGGGCACTCTGGCTACACCTTC.

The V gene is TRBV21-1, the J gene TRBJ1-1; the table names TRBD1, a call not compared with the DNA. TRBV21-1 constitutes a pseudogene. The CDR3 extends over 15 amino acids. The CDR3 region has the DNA TGTGCCAGCAGACATGCAGGGGGTGAGAACACTGAAGCTTTCTTT. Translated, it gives CASRHAGGENTEAFF.

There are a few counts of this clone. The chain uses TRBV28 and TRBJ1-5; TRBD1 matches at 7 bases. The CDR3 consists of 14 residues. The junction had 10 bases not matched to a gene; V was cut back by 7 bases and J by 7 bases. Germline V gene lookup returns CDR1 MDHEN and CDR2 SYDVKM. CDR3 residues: CASTQTGPQQPQHF. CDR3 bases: TGTGCCAGCACCCAGACAGGGCCCCAACAGCCCCAGCATTTT.

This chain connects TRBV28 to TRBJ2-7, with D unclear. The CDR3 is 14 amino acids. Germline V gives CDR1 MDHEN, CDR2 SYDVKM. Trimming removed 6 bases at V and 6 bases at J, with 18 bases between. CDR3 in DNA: TGTGCCAGCAGCACCCCTGTCTCGTCGGGCGAGCAGTACTTC. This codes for CASSTPVSSGEQYF.

CDR3 bases: TGTGCCAGCAGCCCCTCGGGACTAGTGAGAGAGACCCAGTACTTC. Translated: CASSPSGLVRETQYF. The chain uses TRBV7-6 and TRBJ2-5; TRBD2 agrees at 8 bases. The CDR3 sequence is 15 residues long. The germline CDR1 and CDR2 sequences are SGHVS and FNYEAQ. V shed 5 bases and J 4 bases; nucleotides not matched to a gene: 9.

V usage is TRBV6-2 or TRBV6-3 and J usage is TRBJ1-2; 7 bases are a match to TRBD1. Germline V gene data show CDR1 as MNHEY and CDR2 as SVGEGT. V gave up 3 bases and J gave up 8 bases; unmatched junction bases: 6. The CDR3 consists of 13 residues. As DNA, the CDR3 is TGTGCCAGCAGTTATCGACAGGGCCGCGGCTACACCTTC. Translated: CASSYRQGRGYTF.

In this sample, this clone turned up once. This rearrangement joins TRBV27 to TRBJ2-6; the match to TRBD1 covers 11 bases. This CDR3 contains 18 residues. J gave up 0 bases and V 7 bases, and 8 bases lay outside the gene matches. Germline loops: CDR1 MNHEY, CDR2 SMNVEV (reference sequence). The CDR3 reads CASTSLGQGVSGANVLTF. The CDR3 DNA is TGTGCCAGCACCTCCTTGGGACAGGGGGTCTCTGGGGCCAACGTCCTGACTTTC.

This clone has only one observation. CDR3 DNA: TGTGCCAGCAGCCCCTGGCGGCAGGGCAACGAGCAGTACTTC. Protein product: CASSPWRQGNEQYF. The chain couples TRBV5-5 to TRBJ2-7; a possible D gene is TRBD1 (5 bases). Germline loops: CDR1 SGHKS, CDR2 YYEKEE (reference sequence). The CDR3 covers 14 residues. Trimming left V 4 bases short and J 5 bases short, with 16 bases between.

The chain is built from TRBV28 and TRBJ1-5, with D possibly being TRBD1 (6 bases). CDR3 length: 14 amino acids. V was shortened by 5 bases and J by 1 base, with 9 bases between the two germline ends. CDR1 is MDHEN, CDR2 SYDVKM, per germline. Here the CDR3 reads CASSDRRSNQPQHF. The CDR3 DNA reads TGTGCCAGCAGTGACAGGCGGAGCAATCAGCCCCAGCATTTT.

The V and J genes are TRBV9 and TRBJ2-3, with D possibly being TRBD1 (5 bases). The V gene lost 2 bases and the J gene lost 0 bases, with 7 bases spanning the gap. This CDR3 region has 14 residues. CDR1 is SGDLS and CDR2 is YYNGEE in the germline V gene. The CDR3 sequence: CASSVTASTDTQYF. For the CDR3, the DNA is TGTGCCAGCAGCGTGACAGCTAGCACAGATACGCAGTATTTT. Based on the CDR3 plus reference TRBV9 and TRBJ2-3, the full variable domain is DSGVTQTPKHLITATGQRVTLRCSPRSGDLSVYWYQQSLDQGLQFLIQYYNGEERAKGNILERFSAQQFPDLHSELNLSSLELGDSALYFCASSVTASTDTQYFGPGTRLTVL.

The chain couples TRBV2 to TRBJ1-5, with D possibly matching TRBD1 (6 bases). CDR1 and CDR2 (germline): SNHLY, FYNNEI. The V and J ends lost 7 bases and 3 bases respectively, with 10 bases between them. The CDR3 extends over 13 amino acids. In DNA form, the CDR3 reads TGTGCCAGCACCGGACAGTACAATCAGCCCCAGCATTTT. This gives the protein CASTGQYNQPQHF.

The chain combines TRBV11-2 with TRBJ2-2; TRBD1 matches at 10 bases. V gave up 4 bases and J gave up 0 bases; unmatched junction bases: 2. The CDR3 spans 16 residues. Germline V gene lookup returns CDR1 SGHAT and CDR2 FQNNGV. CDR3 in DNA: TGTGCCAGCAGCTCCGACAGGGGGCCGAACACCGGGGAGCTGTTTTTT. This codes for CASSSDRGPNTGELFF.

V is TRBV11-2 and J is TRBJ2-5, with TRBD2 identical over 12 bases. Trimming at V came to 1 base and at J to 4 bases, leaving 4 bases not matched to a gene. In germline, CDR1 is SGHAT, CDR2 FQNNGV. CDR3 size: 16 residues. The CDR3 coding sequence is TGTGCCAGCAGCTTAGCGGGACTAGCGGGCCGAGAGACCCAGTACTTC. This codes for CASSLAGLAGRETQYF.

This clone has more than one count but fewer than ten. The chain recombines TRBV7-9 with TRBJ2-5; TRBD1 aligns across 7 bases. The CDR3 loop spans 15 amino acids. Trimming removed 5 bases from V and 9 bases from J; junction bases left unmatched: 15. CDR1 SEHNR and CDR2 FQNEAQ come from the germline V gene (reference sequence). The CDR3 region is CASSRGQAAEGAQYF. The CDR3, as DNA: TGTGCCAGCAGCCGCGGACAGGCCGCGGAAGGGGCCCAGTACTTC.

CDR3 DNA sequence: TGCAGCGTTCTATCGATCGGGGAGACCCAGTACTTC. As protein: CSVLSIGETQYF. This chain joins TRBV29-1 and TRBJ2-5; no firm D call. The CDR3 sequence is 12 residues long. Trimming removed 5 bases from V and 5 bases from J, with 12 bases in between. Germline values: CDR1 SQVTM, CDR2 ANQGSEA.

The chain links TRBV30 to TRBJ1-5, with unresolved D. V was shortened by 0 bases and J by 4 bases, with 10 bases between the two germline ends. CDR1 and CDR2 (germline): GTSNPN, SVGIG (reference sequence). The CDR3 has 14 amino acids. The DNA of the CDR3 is TGTGCCTGGAGTGTAGGACTGGGTAATCAGCCCCAGCATTTT. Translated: CAWSVGLGNQPQHF.

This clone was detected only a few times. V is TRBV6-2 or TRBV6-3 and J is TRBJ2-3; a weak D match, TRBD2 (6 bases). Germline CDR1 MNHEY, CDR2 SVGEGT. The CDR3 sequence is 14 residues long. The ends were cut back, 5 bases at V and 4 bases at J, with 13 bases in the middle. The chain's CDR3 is CASSNGGPADTQYF. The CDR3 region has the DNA TGTGCCAGCAGTAACGGAGGGCCGGCAGATACGCAGTATTTT.

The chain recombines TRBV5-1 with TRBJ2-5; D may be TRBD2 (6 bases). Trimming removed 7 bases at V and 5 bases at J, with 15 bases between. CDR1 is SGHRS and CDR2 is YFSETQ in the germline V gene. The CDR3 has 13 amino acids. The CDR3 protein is CASSWSGGETQYF. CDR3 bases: TGCGCCAGCTCCTGGAGTGGGGGGGAGACCCAGTACTTC.

This chain's CDR3 is CASSFGQGGEKLFF. CDR3 nucleotide sequence: TGTGCCAGCAGCTTTGGACAGGGAGGCGAAAAACTGTTTTTT. The rearrangement uses TRBV5-4 and TRBJ1-4; TRBD1 matches at 8 bases. The ends lost 2 bases at V and 8 bases at J; junction bases unmatched: 5. The CDR3 has 14 amino acids. Germline V CDR1 and CDR2: SGHNT, YYREEE (reference sequence).

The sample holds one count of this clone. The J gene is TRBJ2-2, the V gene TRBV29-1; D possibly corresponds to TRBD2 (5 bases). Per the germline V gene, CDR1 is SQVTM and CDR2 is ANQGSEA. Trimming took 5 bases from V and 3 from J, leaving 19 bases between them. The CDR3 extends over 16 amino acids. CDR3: CSVFVRGHEYTGELFF. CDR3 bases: TGCAGCGTTTTTGTTCGAGGGCACGAATACACCGGGGAGCTGTTTTTT.